Following are 27 T cell receptor beta chains from one sample sequenced in a study of blood T cell repertoires in COVID-19. Sequencing was performed with immunoSEQ multiplex PCR; in TCRdb, only in-frame clones are kept and a portion is missing. The data hold some 380,000 clones, with roughly 80% observed a single time. Sample: peripheral blood. Source of these receptors: a human donor with acute or convalescent COVID-19. The donor label of this sample is uncertain.

This clone was seen only once. The rearrangement joins TRBV5-6 to TRBJ1-6; 7 bases match TRBD1. CDR1 and CDR2 (germline): SGHDT, YYEEEE. This CDR3 has 15 residues. The V and J ends lost 0 bases and 6 bases, in that order; junction bases with no gene match: 3. CDR3 sequence reads: CASSLAAGGNSPLHF. CDR3 DNA: TGTGCCAGCAGCTTGGCCGCAGGGGGTAATTCACCCCTCCACTTT.

The chain employs TRBV5-1 and TRBJ2-6; TRBD2 might be the D (5 bases). Germline-derived CDR1 and CDR2 are SGHRS and YFSETQ. This CDR3 is built from 16 residues. Trimming left V 3 bases short and J 0 bases short, with 10 bases between. CDR3 sequence (DNA): TGCGCCAGCAGCTCTTATAGCGTCTCTGGGGCCAACGTCCTGACTTTC. Translating it yields CASSSYSVSGANVLTF.

This chain connects TRBV6-5 to TRBJ1-4, with 7 positions matching TRBD1. Germline V gene data show CDR1 as MNHEY and CDR2 as SVGAGI. The CDR3 is made up of 12 amino acids. Trimming at V came to 6 bases and at J to 8 bases, leaving 3 bases not matched to a gene. The CDR3 nucleotides read TGTGCCAGCAGGACAGGGTTAGAAAAACTGTTTTTT. As protein: CASRTGLEKLFF.

This chain links TRBV7-9 with TRBJ2-3, with 11 bases that match TRBD2. V gave up 5 bases and J gave up 9 bases; unmatched junction bases: 10. The CDR3 totals 15 residues. The germline gives CDR1 SEHNR, CDR2 FQNEAQ (reference sequence). The CDR3 region is CASSPGLAAWGTQYF. The CDR3, as DNA: TGTGCCAGCAGCCCGGGACTAGCGGCTTGGGGGACGCAGTATTTT.

Written as DNA, the CDR3 is TGTGCCAGCAGTTTAGGGGGGGACTATGGCTACACCTTC. This translates into CASSLGGDYGYTF. The J gene is TRBJ1-2, the V gene TRBV27; perhaps TRBD1 as D (5 bases). In germline, CDR1 is MNHEY, CDR2 SMNVEV (reference sequence). V lost 2 bases to trimming and J lost 3 bases, with 7 bases between them. This CDR3 is built from 13 residues.

This clone was seen just once. The V call is TRBV2, the J call TRBJ2-1, with a tentative D call TRBD2 (6 bases). CDR3 length: 16 residues. In germline, CDR1 is SNHLY, CDR2 FYNNEI. The V end was cut by 3 bases, the J end by 2 bases, with 14 bases between. CDR3 DNA: TGTGCCAGCAGTGACCGGGCGGGGTTCGCCTACAATGAGCAGTTCTTC. This gives the protein CASSDRAGFAYNEQFF.

This clone was seen a handful of times. V gene TRBV29-1 combines with J gene TRBJ2-1, with 9 nucleotides matching TRBD2. The CDR3 has 12 residues. V dropped 6 bases and J dropped 9; count of bases not matched to a gene: 6. Germline V gene sequence: CDR1 SQVTM, CDR2 ANQGSEA. CDR3 protein: CSVAWTSVEQFF. CDR3 nucleotides: TGCAGCGTCGCATGGACTAGCGTTGAGCAGTTCTTC.

This clone was counted only a few times. V gene TRBV7-9 combines with J gene TRBJ1-5; 10 bases agree with TRBD1. This CDR3 spans 15 amino acids. V was clipped by 5 bases and J by 3 bases; unmatched bases: 4. The V gene's germline CDR1 is SEHNR and CDR2 FQNEAQ (reference sequence). CDR3 region: CASSRQGAYNQPQHF. DNA of the CDR3: TGTGCCAGCAGCCGACAGGGGGCCTACAATCAGCCCCAGCATTTT. Drawing the rest from reference TRBV7-9 and TRBJ1-5, the complete variable domain is DTGVSQNPRHKITKRGQNVTFRCDPISEHNRLYWYRQTLGQGPEFLTYFQNEAQLEKSRLLSDRFSAERPKGSFSTLEIQRTEQGDSAMYLCASSRQGAYNQPQHFGDGTRLSIL.

The chain links TRBV27 to TRBJ1-2, with D perhaps TRBD1 (5 bases). Germline CDR1 reads MNHEY; CDR2 reads SMNVEV (reference sequence). The V end lost 8 bases, the J end lost 0 bases, and 13 bases lay between the germline ends. There are 14 residues in the CDR3. CDR3 nucleotide sequence: TGTGCCAGCCGTGGGGGGAAAGCTAACTATGGCTACACCTTC. Protein sequence: CASRGGKANYGYTF.

The rearrangement links TRBV9 to TRBJ2-2; 10 bases match TRBD1. CDR3 length: 15 residues. Trimming took 5 bases from V and 4 from J; bases not matched to a gene: 5. CDR1 is SGDLS, CDR2 YYNGEE, per germline. CDR3 bases: TGTGCCAGCAGTAAGGGACAGGGGATCACCGGGGAGCTGTTTTTT. This translates into CASSKGQGITGELFF.

This chain joins TRBV3-1 (or the pseudogene TRBV3-2) and TRBJ1-4; 7 bases align to TRBD1. CDR3 length equals 17 residues. Unmatched junction bases numbered 14, after V lost 3 bases and J lost 7 bases. Germline V gene sequence: CDR1 LGHDT, CDR2 YNNKEL (reference sequence). This CDR3 reads CASSQEKRDSRSEKLFF. CDR3 nucleotides: TGTGCCAGCAGCCAGGAAAAACGGGACAGCAGAAGTGAAAAACTGTTTTTT.

The V call is TRBV3-1 (or the pseudogene TRBV3-2), the J call TRBJ2-1; weak D call: TRBD2 (6 bases). Trimming removed 2 bases from V and 4 bases from J, with 15 bases in between. Per the germline V gene, CDR1 is LGHDT and CDR2 is YNNKEL (reference sequence). The CDR3 is 16 residues long. The CDR3 protein is CASSQTRGLSYNEQFF. The CDR3 coding sequence is TGTGCCAGCAGCCAAACGCGGGGCCTCTCTTACAATGAGCAGTTCTTC.

This clone has a handful of counts. The chain carries TRBV18 and TRBJ2-5, with 8 bases that match TRBD1. Germline V gene lookup returns CDR1 KGHSH and CDR2 LQKENI. The V gene end was trimmed by 2 bases and the J gene end by 2 bases; junction bases not matched to a gene: 4. This CDR3 is 15 amino acids long. As DNA, the CDR3 is TGTGCCAGCTCACCAGGACAGGGAAGGCAAGAGACCCAGTACTTC. Amino acid sequence: CASSPGQGRQETQYF.

Only one count was recorded for this clone. V is TRBV18 and J is TRBJ2-1; 12 bases are a match to TRBD2. The CDR3 spans 16 residues. V shed 5 bases and J 4 bases; nucleotides not matched to a gene: 6. Germline V gene sequence: CDR1 KGHSH, CDR2 LQKENI. Written as DNA, the CDR3 is TGTGCCAGCTCAGGAAGACTAGCGGGAGAATACAATGAGCAGTTCTTC. It translates to CASSGRLAGEYNEQFF.

J is TRBJ1-5 and V is TRBV30; the match to TRBD1 covers 9 bases. J was trimmed by 0 bases and V by 4 bases; bases with no gene match: 7. Germline CDR1 GTSNPN, CDR2 SVGIG (reference sequence). The CDR3 is 16 residues long. The CDR3 DNA sequence: TGTGCCTGGACCGGGACAGGGTCATATAGCAATCAGCCCCAGCATTTT. Translated, it gives CAWTGTGSYSNQPQHF.

This clone was seen only once. The chain is built from TRBV7-8 and TRBJ1-5; the D is unclear. V dropped 1 base and J dropped 1 base, with 5 bases sitting between them. The CDR3 covers 14 residues. In germline, CDR1 is SGHVS, CDR2 FQNEAQ. CDR3 coding DNA: TGTGCCAGCAGCTTAGGGCAGAGCAATCAGCCCCAGCATTTT. Its protein is CASSLGQSNQPQHF.

The chain carries TRBV29-1 and TRBJ2-1; no clear D gene. V was clipped by 3 bases and J by 0 bases, with 6 bases between them. The CDR3 loop spans 13 amino acids. CDR1 and CDR2 from the germline V gene are SQVTM and ANQGSEA. DNA of the CDR3: TGCAGCGTTGATTCATCCTCCTACAATGAGCAGTTCTTC. Translated: CSVDSSSYNEQFF.

This clone was found once. Other nucleotide sequences in the sample specify the same CDR3. This chain uses TRBV7-2 with TRBJ1-5; D unresolved. Germline V gives CDR1 SGHTA, CDR2 FQGNSA. The CDR3 sequence is 13 residues long. The V and J ends lost 1 base and 7 bases respectively, with 8 bases between them. The CDR3 reads CASSLGGGQPQHF. For the CDR3, the DNA is TGTGCCAGCAGCTTAGGTGGCGGCCAGCCCCAGCATTTT.

CDR3 sequence: CASSLFGISGVQETQYF. For the CDR3, the DNA is TGTGCCAGCAGTTTATTCGGTATTAGCGGGGTCCAAGAGACCCAGTACTTC. This chain connects TRBV28 to TRBJ2-5; 8 positions match TRBD2. The CDR3 extends over 17 amino acids. The V segment lost 1 base and the J segment 1 base; nucleotides outside the gene matches: 8. Per germline, CDR1 MDHEN and CDR2 SYDVKM.

This CDR3 reads CSATRLTVNTEAFF. DNA for the CDR3: TGCAGCGCTACGAGATTGACAGTGAACACTGAAGCTTTCTTT. The chain couples TRBV29-1 to TRBJ1-1, with D possibly matching TRBD1 (5 bases). The germline V and J ends were trimmed by 7 bases and 0 bases, with 15 bases remaining between them. The germline CDR1 and CDR2 sequences are SQVTM and ANQGSEA. This CDR3 contains 14 residues.

The chain has TRBV6-6 and TRBJ1-6; TRBD1 agrees at 11 bases. Germline V gene data show CDR1 as MNHNY and CDR2 as SVGAGI (reference sequence). Unmatched junction bases numbered 4, after V lost 5 bases and J lost 7 bases. This CDR3 is built from 15 residues. DNA of the CDR3: TGTGCCAGCAGTAGTGGACAGGGGGCCAATTCACCCCTCCACTTT. It translates to CASSSGQGANSPLHF.

This chain joins TRBV27 and TRBJ2-3, with TRBD2 as a possible D gene (6 bases). Germline V gene sequence: CDR1 MNHEY, CDR2 SMNVEV (reference sequence). Trimming removed 8 bases from V and 3 bases from J, with 9 bases in between. CDR3 size: 12 residues. CDR3 nucleotide sequence: TGTGCCAGCTATGGGGGGACAGATACGCAGTATTTT. The encoded protein is CASYGGTDTQYF.

The chain joins TRBV11-1 to TRBJ1-2, with 8 bases lining up with TRBD1. V gave up 5 bases and J gave up 6 bases; unmatched junction bases: 8. CDR1 SGHAT and CDR2 FQDESV come from the germline V gene (reference sequence). The CDR3 loop spans 14 amino acids. The CDR3: CASSTPRGLNGYTF. CDR3 DNA: TGTGCCAGCAGCACCCCCAGGGGGCTTAATGGCTACACCTTC. Variable domain in full (rest from reference TRBV11-1 and TRBJ1-2): EAEVAQSPRYKITEKSQAVAFWCDPISGHATLYWYRQILGQGPELLVQFQDESVVDDSQLPKDRFSAERLKGVDSTLKIQPAELGDSAMYLCASSTPRGLNGYTFGSGTRLTVV.

The chain carries TRBV5-4 and TRBJ2-5; no reliable D call. Per germline, CDR1 SGHNT and CDR2 YYREEE (reference sequence). Between the trimmed V and J ends, which lost 3 bases and 5 bases, there was a span of 14 bases. This CDR3 spans 14 amino acids. This CDR3 is CASSYRRAIETQYF. The CDR3, as DNA: TGTGCCAGCAGCTATCGCCGAGCGATCGAGACCCAGTACTTC.

As concerns this clone: At one end the junction does not follow the germline gene, possibly because of a read error. The J gene is TRBJ1-1, the V gene TRBV6-5; D call uncertain. CDR1 MNHEY and CDR2 SVGAGI come from the germline V gene. CDR3 size: 14 residues. The CDR3 bases are TGTGCCAGCAGTGACTCGGCGGTGTACACTGAAGCTTTCTTT. Translated, it gives CASSDSAVYTEAFF.

The gene calls are TRBV5-6 and TRBJ1-3; 9 nucleotides agree with TRBD1. The CDR3 spans 17 residues. Germline V gene data show CDR1 as SGHDT and CDR2 as YYEEEE. J was trimmed by 4 bases and V by 0 bases; bases with no gene match: 8. The CDR3 region has the DNA TGTGCCAGCAGCTTGGCCGGGGACAGGGTAACAGGAAACACCATATATTTT. It codes for CASSLAGDRVTGNTIYF. Variable domain in full (rest from reference TRBV5-6 and TRBJ1-3): DAGVTQSPTHLIKTRGQQVTLRCSPKSGHDTVSWYQQALGQGPQFIFQYYEEEERQRGNFPDRFSGHQFPNYSSELNVNALLLGDSALYLCASSLAGDRVTGNTIYFGEGSWLTVV.

The CDR3 spells CASSRTESRSPLHF. The DNA for the CDR3 is TGTGCCAGCAGCCGGACAGAAAGTCGTTCACCCCTCCACTTT. V and J are TRBV3-1 (or the pseudogene TRBV3-2) and TRBJ1-6; D is possibly TRBD1 (6 bases). The CDR3 totals 14 residues. Germline CDR1 is LGHDT and CDR2 is YNNKEL (reference sequence). Trimming took 4 bases from V and 9 from J, leaving 13 bases between them.